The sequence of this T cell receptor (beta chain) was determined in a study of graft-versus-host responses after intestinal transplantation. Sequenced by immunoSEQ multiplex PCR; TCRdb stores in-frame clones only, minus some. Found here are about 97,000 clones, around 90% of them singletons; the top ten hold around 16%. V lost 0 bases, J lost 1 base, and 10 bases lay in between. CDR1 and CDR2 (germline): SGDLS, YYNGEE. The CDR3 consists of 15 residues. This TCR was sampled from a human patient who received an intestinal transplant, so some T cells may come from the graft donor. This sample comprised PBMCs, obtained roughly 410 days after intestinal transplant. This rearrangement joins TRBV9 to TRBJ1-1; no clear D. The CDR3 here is CASSVGRAPNTEAFF. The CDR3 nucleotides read TGTGCCAGCAGCGTAGGTCGGGCACCGAACACTGAAGCTTTCTTT.